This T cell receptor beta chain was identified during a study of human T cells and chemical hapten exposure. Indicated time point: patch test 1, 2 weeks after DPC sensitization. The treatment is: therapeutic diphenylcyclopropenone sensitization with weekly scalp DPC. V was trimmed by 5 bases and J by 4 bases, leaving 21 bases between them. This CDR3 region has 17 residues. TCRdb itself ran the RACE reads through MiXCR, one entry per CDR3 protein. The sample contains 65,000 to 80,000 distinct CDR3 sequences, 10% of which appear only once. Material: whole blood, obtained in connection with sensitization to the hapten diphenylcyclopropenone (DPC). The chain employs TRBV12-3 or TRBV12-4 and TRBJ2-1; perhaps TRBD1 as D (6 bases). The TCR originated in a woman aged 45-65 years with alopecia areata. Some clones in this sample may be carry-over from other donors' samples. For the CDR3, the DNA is TGTGCCAGCAGTCCAGGACAGTCCCTAGAGGGGTACAATGAGCAGTTCTTC. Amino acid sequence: CASSPGQSLEGYNEQFF.